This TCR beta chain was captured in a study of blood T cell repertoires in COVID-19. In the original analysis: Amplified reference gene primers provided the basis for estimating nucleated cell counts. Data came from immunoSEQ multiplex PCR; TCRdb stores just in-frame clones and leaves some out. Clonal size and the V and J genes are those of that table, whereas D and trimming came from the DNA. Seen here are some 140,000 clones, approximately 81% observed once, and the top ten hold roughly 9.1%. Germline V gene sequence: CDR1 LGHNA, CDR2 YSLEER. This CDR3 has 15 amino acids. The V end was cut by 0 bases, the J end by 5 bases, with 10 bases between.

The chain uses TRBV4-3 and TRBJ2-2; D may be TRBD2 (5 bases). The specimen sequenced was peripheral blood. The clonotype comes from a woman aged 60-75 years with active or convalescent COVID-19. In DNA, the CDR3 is TGCGCCAGCAGCCAAGATGGTCGAGGGACCGGGGAGCTGTTTTTT. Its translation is CASSQDGRGTGELFF.